This TCR beta chain derives from a study of regulatory T cells in long-lasting Graves disease. Study as a whole: For under 3 months, newly diagnosed Graves' patients had been taking antithyroid drugs.

V was pared by 5 bases and J by 5 bases, with 11 bases of the junction left unmatched. The CDR3 is 16 amino acids. Germline V lookup: CDR1 SGHTA, CDR2 FQGNSA. As to time point: newly diagnosed GD, antithyroid drugs for less than 3 months. The TCR library used RNA extracted from PBMCs. According to the study, TCR beta libraries were built with iRepertoire HTBI primers and CDR3-region Arm-PCR. TCRdb re-called the multiplex PCR reads through MiXCR, storing one row per CDR3 protein. The profile covers around 470,000 distinct CDR3 sequences, with approximately 15% appearing a single time and about a sixth taken by the ten largest. These records were also assigned to another study, of T cells in Graves' hyperthyroidism and ophthalmopathy. From that paper: When the TCR CDR3 underwent first-round RT-PCR, the HTBI primer set was used.

The V call is TRBV7-2, the J call TRBJ2-7; 11 bases fit TRBD2. This sequence originates from a woman aged 50 to 60 with Graves disease. This specimen consisted of peripheral blood mononuclear cells (PBMCs), obtained at new diagnosis, from a patient treated with antithyroid drugs. The CDR3 nucleotides read TGTGCCAGCAGCCCCTCGACTAGCGGGATGGGGGACGAGCAGTACTTC. Translation gives CASSPSTSGMGDEQYF.